This T cell receptor beta chain was obtained from a study of T cells expressing NK-cell markers. Turning to the study itself: In sorted CD3+CD56+NKG2C+, CD3+CD56+NKG2C- and CD3+CD56-NKG2C+ T cells, TCR beta repertoires were obtained.

Libraries used 5'RACE template switching adding universal primer site and UMIs. TCRdb re-called the 5' RACE reads; every CDR3 protein appears as one record, without DNA. This repertoire includes almost 450,000 distinct CDR3 sequences. Overall study findings and caveats: Five or six donors showed dominant NKG2C+ clonotypes comprising roughly 1.0-7.0% of their CD8+ T cells. Dominance of the CD3+CD56-NKG2C+ fraction by these clonotypes also held in several donors.

A note on this clonotype: Its cognate antigen is unknown.

The receptor was derived from a woman aged 18 to 75 in good health. The sample consisted of blood T cells: a sorted CD56 or NKG2C T cell subset, CD4+ or CD8+ T cells, or bulk PBMC T cells (not recorded which).

This CDR3 reads CASSPFTKLNGYTF. V is TRBV7-2 and J is TRBJ1-2. The CDR3 is 14 amino acids. Germline V gives CDR1 SGHTA, CDR2 FQGNSA.